This T cell receptor beta chain was recovered during a study of siplizumab effects on memory and regulatory T cells. As concerns this clone: Its antigen remains unidentified.

Sequencing was performed with immunoSEQ multiplex PCR; in TCRdb, only in-frame clones are kept and a portion is missing. The sample shows approximately 20,000 clones, over 35% of them seen only once. V dropped 6 bases and J dropped 0 bases, with 9 bases sitting between them. Germline V CDR1 and CDR2: LNHDA, SQIVND (reference sequence). The CDR3 covers 13 residues. For less than seven days at 37°C, the mixed lymphocyte reaction cells were kept in coculture. Sequencing was done on a sample of CFSE-low (dividing) CD4+ T cells sorted from an allogeneic mixed lymphocyte reaction. This receptor was obtained from a human donor in good health; the cells came from an allogeneic mixed lymphocyte reaction. Some clones in this sample may be carry-over from other donors' samples. This chain links TRBV19 with TRBJ2-7, with D uncertain. The CDR3 DNA reads TGTGCCAGTAGGAATAGGGTCTCCTACGAGCAGTACTTC. Translation: CASRNRVSYEQYF.